Listed below are T cell receptor beta chains from one sample, sequenced in a study of T cell repertoires in cytomegalovirus infection. TCRdb reanalysed the reads using MiXCR and keeps one entry per CDR3 protein. Among more than 150,000 distinct CDR3 sequences listed, approximately 19% were seen once. What was sequenced was PBMCs. The receptors were gathered from a human donor in good health (CMV status not recorded). Some clones in this sample may be carry-over from other donors' samples. The CDR3 runs from the conserved cysteine through the conserved F or W. The order of the fields is D gene, J gene, clone size, V gene, CDR3 DNA, CDR3 protein. A D gene is named only where the DNA matches it firmly. Size values are once, few and many counts, or a class for expanded clones, and some rows have none.

>TRBD2|TRBJ2-4|many|TRBV12-3/TRBV12-4
TGTGCCAGCAGTTTACGCGGGAGGGCCGTCTCTGCCAAAAACATTCAGTACTTC
CASSLRGRAVSAKNIQYF
>-|TRBJ2-7|many|TRBV28
TGTGCCAGCAGTTTCCTTGGGGGGGGCAGAGGCTACGAGCAGTACTTC
CASSFLGGGRGYEQYF
>-|TRBJ1-5|few|TRBV6-1
TGTGCCAGCAGGACGGGGTTCGGGGTGCCCCAGCATTTT
CASRTGFGVPQHF
>-|TRBJ2-2|many|TRBV6-2/TRBV6-3
TGTGCCAGCGGGACCGAAGGGACCGGGGAGCTGTTTTTT
CASGTEGTGELFF
>-|TRBJ2-7|-|TRBV5-1
TGCGCCAGCAGCTTGGACCCTGCAAGCTCCTACGAGCAGTACTTC
CASSLDPASSYEQYF
>-|TRBJ2-6|many|TRBV6-1
TGTGCCAGCAGTGAAGAAGTCAGTTTCTACTCTGGGGCCAACGTCCTGACTTTC
CASSEEVSFYSGANVLTF
>-|TRBJ2-5|many|TRBV28
TGTGCCAGCAGCAACCCGTGGGACGGCCAAGAGACCCAGTACTTC
CASSNPWDGQETQYF
>TRBD1|TRBJ2-6|few|TRBV6-2/TRBV6-3
TGTGCCAGCAGCCCCGCAGGGGGCTCTGGGGCCAACGTCCTGACTTTC
CASSPAGGSGANVLTF
>-|TRBJ1-2|-|TRBV5-6
TGTGCCAGCAGCTTACGAGGAAATAACTATGGCTACACCTTC
CASSLRGNNYGYTF
>-|TRBJ1-2|-|TRBV14
TGTGCCAGCAGCCAATCGTTCAGGGGCCGCGGAACCGGCTACACCTTC
CASSQSFRGRGTGYTF
>TRBD1|TRBJ1-1|few|TRBV6-1
TGTGCCAGCACCGAGGGACAGATGGGGGCTAACACTGAAGCTTTCTTT
CASTEGQMGANTEAFF
>-|TRBJ2-3|few|TRBV6-5
TGTGCCAGCAGTTACACCATTACAGATACGCAGTATTTT
CASSYTITDTQYF
>-|TRBJ2-2|few|TRBV20-1
TGCAGTGCGGTGGGACCGTACACCGGGGAGCTGTTTTTT
CSAVGPYTGELFF
>-|TRBJ2-7|few|TRBV27
TGTGCCAGCACTCCTAGGATGGGTAGCGCCGAGCAGTACTTC
CASTPRMGSAEQYF
>TRBD1|TRBJ1-6|once|TRBV7-8
TGTGCCAGCAGCTCGACAGGGGGCGTTGATTCACCCCTCCACTTT
CASSSTGGVDSPLHF
>TRBD2|TRBJ2-3|many|TRBV7-2
TGTGCCAGCAGCTCCGGGACTAGCGGGAGAAGAGATACGCAGTATTTT
CASSSGTSGRRDTQYF
>-|TRBJ2-3|many|TRBV9
TGTGCCAGCAGCGTAGGCCGGAAATTCACAGATACGCAGTATTTT
CASSVGRKFTDTQYF
>TRBD1|TRBJ1-2|few|TRBV19
TGTGCCAGTAGTTCCAAGACAGGGGGCTTGAAGGGCTACACCTTC
CASSSKTGGLKGYTF
>TRBD1|TRBJ1-2|-|TRBV25-1
TGTGCCAGCAGTGATACGATCCGGGGACAGGGGAGTGGCTACACCTTC
CASSDTIRGQGSGYTF
>-|TRBJ1-1|few|TRBV12-3/TRBV12-4
TGTGCCAGCAGTTCGGCCGCTAGTGAAGCTTTCTTT
CASSSAASEAFF
>TRBD2|TRBJ2-3|few|TRBV7-2
TGTGCCAGCCAAGCCGGGCGGGAGATAGATACGCAGTATTTT
CASQAGREIDTQYF
>-|TRBJ2-5|few|TRBV28
TGTGCCAGCAGTTTGTCGGCTAGGGGTCGGGAGACCCAGTACTTC
CASSLSARGRETQYF
>-|TRBJ1-2|few|TRBV5-1
TGCGCCAGCAGCTCAGTCAGCGACTATGGCTACACCTTC
CASSSVSDYGYTF
>-|TRBJ2-5|-|TRBV7-4
TGTGCCAGCAGCCGCCTCTTGCGGGGCCAAGAGACCCAGTACTTC
CASSRLLRGQETQYF
>-|TRBJ2-1|few|TRBV29-1
TGCAGCGTTGAGGGGGCAGGGAATAGGAAGTACAATGAGCAGTTCTTC
CSVEGAGNRKYNEQFF
>-|TRBJ1-2|few|TRBV7-6
TGTGCCAGCAGCTTAGCGCACCCACCTAACTATGGCTACACCTTC
CASSLAHPPNYGYTF
>TRBD2|TRBJ2-7|few|TRBV7-2
TGTGCCAGCAGTCCAACGGGGGGGGCTTGGGGGCAGTACTTC
CASSPTGGAWGQYF